This T cell receptor (beta chain) was obtained from a study of blood T cell repertoires in COVID-19 (dated by TCRdb to the early 2020s). At the level of the whole study: Samples covering the acute and convalescent phases of COVID-19 were provided by collaborators in the United States, Italy and Spain. The dataset comprised deeply sampled blood TCRbeta repertoires from subjects exposed to, actively infected with, or recovered from COVID-19. The sample metadata nearly always contained a de-identified subject ID, COVID-19 status, age in years and sex. The material from the prospective study consisted of cDNA or gDNA derived from T cells, B-cell-depleted T cells, or PBMCs. The repertoires were released in a freely available public database intended as a resource for research on the immune response to SARS-CoV-2. The samples were drawn from the first 160 participants of the ongoing ImmuneRACE study and from 1,200 or so subjects provided by 6 global collaborators. Where HLA class I and class II types were available, the types were taken from metadata supplied by the sample provider, not from assay-based typing. What the research found in general, with its limitations: How much clinical and demographic metadata was included differed by source and by participant, and the metadata was provided uncurated.

TCRbeta CDR3 regions were amplified from genomic DNA by means of the immunoSEQ Assay, a bias-controlled multiplex PCR. The authors' analysis ran thus. Within the assay, amplification of reference gene primers was used to estimate how many nucleated cells each sample contained. To quantify the absolute abundance of each unique TCRbeta CDR3 rearrangement, sequence reads were collapsed and filtered. For each sample, productive Simpson clonality was calculated by taking the square root of Simpson's diversity index across productive rearrangements. The clones in this table, taken by TCRdb from immuneACCESS, are in-frame only. Not every clone is retained; where verified, under half of the shortfall comes from an unresolved V gene, and the cause of the rest is unknown. From that table come the V and J calls and clone size; the DNA was used to work out D and trimming. The sample profile shows about 140,000 clones; around nine tenths of them were found once. 5% to 6% of the sample lies in the top ten.

Counted from cysteine to phenylalanine, this CDR3 has 15 amino acids. Solely the CDR3 DNA is kept, with 45 bases framed from the first base. V lost 5 bases and J lost 0 bases; the stretch between them is 13 bases long. Reading the germline V gene gives CDR1 SGHAT and CDR2 FQNNGV. This clone has a single count. The antigen it binds to is not known. It has no much larger one-base neighbor in the sample; base qualities were not kept. The collaborating institutions used their own protocols to collect whole blood in K2EDTA tubes. Collaborator samples were shipped for TCRbeta analysis as frozen whole blood, isolated PBMCs, or DNA extracted from either sample type.

Rearrangement joined TRBV11-2 to TRBJ2-5; the D gene is possibly TRBD2, with 7 bases matching. Sequencing was carried out using peripheral blood. The receptor comes from a human donor in a cohort sampled during active COVID-19. The DNA reads as follows: TGTGCCAGCAGCCCGGGGGGCGGGTACCAAGAGACCCAGTACTTC. It specifies CASSPGGGYQETQYF.